This T cell receptor beta chain was observed in a study of blood T cell repertoires in COVID-19 (dated by TCRdb to about 2020). Regarding the research as a whole: Samples covering the acute and convalescent phases of COVID-19 were provided by collaborators in the United States, Italy and Spain. The repertoires were made available in a free public database intended to serve as a resource for research on the immune response to SARS-CoV-2. The material from the prospective study consisted of cDNA or gDNA derived from T cells, B-cell-depleted T cells, or PBMCs. The dataset comprised deeply sampled blood TCRbeta repertoires from subjects exposed to, actively infected with, or recovered from COVID-19. Nearly every sample came with metadata listing a de-identified subject ID, COVID-19 status, age in years and sex. HLA class I and class II types, where available, came from metadata supplied by the sample provider rather than from assay-based typing. The samples were drawn from two sources: the first 160 participants of the ongoing ImmuneRACE study, and over 1,000 subjects contributed by 6 global collaborators.

The immunoSEQ Assay, a bias-controlled multiplex PCR, was used to amplify TCRbeta CDR3 regions from genomic DNA. On the authors' methods: The number of nucleated cells in each sample was estimated from the amplification of reference gene primers within the assay. Sequence reads were collapsed and filtered to measure the absolute abundance of every unique TCRbeta CDR3 rearrangement. For each sample, productive Simpson clonality was calculated as the square root of Simpson's diversity index over productive rearrangements. TCRdb limited this immuneACCESS table to in-frame rearrangements with V and J called. A share of clones is missing; checked studies link under half to unresolved V genes, and the rest is unexplained. Clone size and the V and J calls come from that table; the DNA yielded D and trimming. The sample table lists about 75,000 clones, 79% of them with a count of one. The top ten hold 5.4% of the sample.

This clone was seen a single time. This receptor's antigen is unknown. Per-base quality was not reported, and no clone a single base away is much larger than it. Including the terminal cysteine and phenylalanine, the CDR3 comprises 16 residues. Solely the CDR3 DNA is kept, with 48 bases framed from the first base. CDR1 KGHSH and CDR2 LQKENI are derived from the germline V gene. V is pared back by 4 bases and J by 7 bases, with 22 bases lying between the germline termini. Each collaborating institution followed its own protocols to collect whole blood in K2EDTA tubes. For TCRbeta analysis, collaborators shipped samples as frozen whole blood, isolated PBMCs, or DNA extracted from either of those sample types. General findings and caveats noted by the study authors: How much clinical and demographic metadata was included differed by source and by participant, and the metadata was provided uncurated.

The clonotype originates from a woman of 80 years or more with active or convalescent COVID-19. Material: peripheral blood. The V gene is TRBV18 and the J gene is TRBJ1-2, with the D gene not confidently named. The bases read TGTGCCAGCTCACTTGGTATGCGGGATACTATGGTTGGCTACACCTTC. The encoded protein is CASSLGMRDTMVGYTF.